This T cell receptor beta chain is from a study of cytomegalovirus exposure and HLA in healthy donors (dated by TCRdb to the late 2010s). Broadly, across the study: According to a later analysis, one platform produced both the roughly 120 validation repertoires and the 666 repertoires of the first cohort. The aim of the study was to test whether cataloging public T cell receptors could identify signatures of past pathogen exposure. In addition to the first cohort of 666 subjects, a separate validation cohort of 120 different subjects was used. To predict cytomegalovirus infection status, the study combined high-throughput TCR immunosequencing, statistical association of individual TCRs with disease status, and machine learning.

What the work shows at the level of the full study, not this receptor alone: While some public TCRs were present in many individuals, most TCR sequences turned up only very rarely across donors. The classifier was reported to diagnose cytomegalovirus status with high specificity and sensitivity in both the original and validation cohorts. In vitro tests confirmed that a few of the cytomegalovirus-associated TCR beta chains recognize cytomegalovirus antigens. The study gave a list of about 150 TCR beta chains associated with cytomegalovirus. A later analysis found that TCRs clustered in the first cohort also tended to co-occur in the approximately 120 validation repertoires, with roughly 95% of cluster scores above 0. The authors suggested that the approach could potentially be generalized to other disease states and immunological phenotypes. A later analysis lacked HLA typing for the validation cohort, so it scored co-occurrence in that cohort across all 110 or so repertoires.

This clone was seen a few times. Its recognized antigen is unknown. Base quality data are lacking; no much larger clone is found one base away. Libraries came from the immunoSEQ multiplex PCR assay. For the original study's pipeline: A statistical classification framework was built to diagnose cytomegalovirus status from the catalog of TCR beta chain sequences. TCRdb mirrors the immuneACCESS table, restricted to in-frame sequences. Some clones are absent from its copies; in checked studies, under half trace to an unresolved V gene, and the reason for the others is unknown. D and trimming come from the DNA, and the V and J calls and clone size come from that table. Within this sample are fewer than 400,000 clones, with 80% to 90% of them counted one time only. The ten top clones hold roughly 0.8% of the sample. The germline V gene (reference sequence) provides CDR1 SGHKS and CDR2 YYEKEE. Clipping removes 4 bases from V and 4 bases from J, with 7 as the unmatched junction base count. Spanning cysteine to phenylalanine, the CDR3 consists of 15 amino acids. The retained sequence is limited to the CDR3, 45 bases, with the frame set at the first base.

Donors formed part of the validation cohort, which comprised over a hundred subjects and was distinct from the first cohort of under 850 subjects. The clonotype comes from a woman in her late teens or twenties in good health and CMV-seronegative. The sequencing sample was made of PBMCs. The chain uses TRBV5-5 and TRBJ2-7, and 11 junction bases match TRBD2. The DNA sequence is as follows: TGTGCCAGCAGCCCCTCCCCTAGCGGGAGGTACGAGCAGTACTTC. Its amino acids are CASSPSPSGRYEQYF.